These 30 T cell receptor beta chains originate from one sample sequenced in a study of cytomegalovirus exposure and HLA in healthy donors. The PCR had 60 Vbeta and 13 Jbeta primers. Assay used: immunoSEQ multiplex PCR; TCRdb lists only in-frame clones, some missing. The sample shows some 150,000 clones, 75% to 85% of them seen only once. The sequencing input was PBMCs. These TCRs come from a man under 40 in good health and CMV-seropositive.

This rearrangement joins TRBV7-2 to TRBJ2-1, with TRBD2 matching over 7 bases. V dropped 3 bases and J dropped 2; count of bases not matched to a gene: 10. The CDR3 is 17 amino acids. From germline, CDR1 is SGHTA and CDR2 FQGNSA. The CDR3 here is CASSLVPRGVTYNEQFF. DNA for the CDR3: TGTGCCAGCAGCTTGGTGCCTCGGGGGGTTACCTACAATGAGCAGTTCTTC.

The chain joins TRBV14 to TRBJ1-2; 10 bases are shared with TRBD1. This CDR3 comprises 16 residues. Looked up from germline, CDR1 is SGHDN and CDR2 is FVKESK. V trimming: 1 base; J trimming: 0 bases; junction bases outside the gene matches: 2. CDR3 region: CASSQGGQGANYGYTF. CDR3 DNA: TGTGCCAGCAGCCAAGGAGGACAGGGGGCTAACTATGGCTACACCTTC. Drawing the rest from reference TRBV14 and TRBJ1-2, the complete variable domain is EAGVTQFPSHSVIEKGQTVTLRCDPISGHDNLYWYRRVMGKEIKFLLHFVKESKQDESGMPNNRFLAERTGGTYSTLKVQPAELEDSGVYFCASSQGGQGANYGYTFGSGTRLTVV.

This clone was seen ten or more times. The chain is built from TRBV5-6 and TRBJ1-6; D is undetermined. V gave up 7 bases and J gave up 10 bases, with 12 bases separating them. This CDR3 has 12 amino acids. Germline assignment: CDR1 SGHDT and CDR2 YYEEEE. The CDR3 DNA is TGTGCCAGCCGCCTCAGCGGATCACCCCTCCACTTT. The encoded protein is CASRLSGSPLHF.

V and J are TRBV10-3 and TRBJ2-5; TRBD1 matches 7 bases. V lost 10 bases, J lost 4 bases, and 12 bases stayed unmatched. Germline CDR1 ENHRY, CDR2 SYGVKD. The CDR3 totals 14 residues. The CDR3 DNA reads TGTGCCACTAGCCAACCGGGACAGCGAGAGACCCAGTACTTC. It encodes CATSQPGQRETQYF.

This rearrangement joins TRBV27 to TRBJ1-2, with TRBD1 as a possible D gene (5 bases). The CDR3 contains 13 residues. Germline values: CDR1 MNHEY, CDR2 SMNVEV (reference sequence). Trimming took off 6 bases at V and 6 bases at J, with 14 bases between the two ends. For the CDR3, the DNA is TGTGCCAGCAGGCTCCTAGGGGCGGATGGCTACACCTTC. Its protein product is CASRLLGADGYTF.

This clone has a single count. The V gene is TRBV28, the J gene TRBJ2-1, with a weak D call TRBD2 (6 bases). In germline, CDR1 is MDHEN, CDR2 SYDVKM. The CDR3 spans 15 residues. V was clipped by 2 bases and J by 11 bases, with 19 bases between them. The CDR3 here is CASSLGGLGGLKQFF. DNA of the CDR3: TGTGCCAGCAGTTTAGGAGGGCTCGGAGGCCTAAAGCAGTTCTTC. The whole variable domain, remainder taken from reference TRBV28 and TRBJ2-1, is DVKVTQSSRYLVKRTGEKVFLECVQDMDHENMFWYRQDPGLGLRLIYFSYDVKMKEKGDIPEGYSVSREKKERFSLILESASTNQTSMYLCASSLGGLGGLKQFFGPGTRLTVL.

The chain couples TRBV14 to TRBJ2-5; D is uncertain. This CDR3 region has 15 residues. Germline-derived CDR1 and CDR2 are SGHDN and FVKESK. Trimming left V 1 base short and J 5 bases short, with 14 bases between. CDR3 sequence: CASSQVWSLGETQYF. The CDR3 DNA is TGTGCCAGCAGCCAAGTATGGAGCCTTGGGGAGACCCAGTACTTC.

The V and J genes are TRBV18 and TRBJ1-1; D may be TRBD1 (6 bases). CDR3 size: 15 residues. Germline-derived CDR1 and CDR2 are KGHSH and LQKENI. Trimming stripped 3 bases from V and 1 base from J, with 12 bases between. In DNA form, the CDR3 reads TGTGCCAGCTCACCGCCGGGACAAGGGAACACTGAAGCTTTCTTT. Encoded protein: CASSPPGQGNTEAFF.

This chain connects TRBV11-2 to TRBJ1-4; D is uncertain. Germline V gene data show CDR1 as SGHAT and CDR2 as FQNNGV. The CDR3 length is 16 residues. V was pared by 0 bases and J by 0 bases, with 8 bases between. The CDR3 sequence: CASSLDSGATNEKLFF. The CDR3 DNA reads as TGTGCCAGCAGCTTAGACTCGGGAGCAACTAATGAAAAACTGTTTTTT. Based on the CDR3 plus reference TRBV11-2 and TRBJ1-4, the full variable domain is EAGVAQSPRYKIIEKRQSVAFWCNPISGHATLYWYQQILGQGPKLLIQFQNNGVVDDSQLPKDRFSAERLKGVDSTLKIQPAKLEDSAVYLCASSLDSGATNEKLFFGSGTQLSVL.

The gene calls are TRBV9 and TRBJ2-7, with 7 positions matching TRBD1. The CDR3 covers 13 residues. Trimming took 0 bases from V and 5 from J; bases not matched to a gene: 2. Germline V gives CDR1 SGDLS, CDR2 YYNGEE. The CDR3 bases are TGTGCCAGCAGCGTAGTGGGGACAGACGAGCAGTACTTC. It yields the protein CASSVVGTDEQYF.

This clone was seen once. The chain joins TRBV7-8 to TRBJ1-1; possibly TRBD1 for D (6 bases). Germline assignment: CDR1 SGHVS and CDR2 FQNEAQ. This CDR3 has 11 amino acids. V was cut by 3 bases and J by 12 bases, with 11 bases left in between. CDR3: CASSLGWDTFF. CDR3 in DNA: TGTGCCAGCAGCTTGGGCTGGGACACTTTCTTT.

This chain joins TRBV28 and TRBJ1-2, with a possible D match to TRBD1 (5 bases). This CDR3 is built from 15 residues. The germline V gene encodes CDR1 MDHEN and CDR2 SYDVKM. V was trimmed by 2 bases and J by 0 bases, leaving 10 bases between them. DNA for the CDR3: TGTGCCAGCAGTTTAGGGGGGTTAGCTAACTATGGCTACACCTTC. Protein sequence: CASSLGGLANYGYTF.

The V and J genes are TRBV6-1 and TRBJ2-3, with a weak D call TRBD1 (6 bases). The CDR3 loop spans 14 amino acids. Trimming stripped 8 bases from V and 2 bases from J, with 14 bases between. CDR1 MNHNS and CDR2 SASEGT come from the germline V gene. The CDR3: CASSFGQTTDTQYF. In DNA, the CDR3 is TGTGCCAGCTCCTTCGGACAGACCACAGATACGCAGTATTTT.

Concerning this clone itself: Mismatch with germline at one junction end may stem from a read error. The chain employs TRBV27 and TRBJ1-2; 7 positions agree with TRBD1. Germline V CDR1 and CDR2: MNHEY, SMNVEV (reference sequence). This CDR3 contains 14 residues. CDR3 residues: CASRHTGANYGFTF. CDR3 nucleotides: TGTGCCAGCAGACATACAGGGGCCAACTATGGCTTCACCTTC.

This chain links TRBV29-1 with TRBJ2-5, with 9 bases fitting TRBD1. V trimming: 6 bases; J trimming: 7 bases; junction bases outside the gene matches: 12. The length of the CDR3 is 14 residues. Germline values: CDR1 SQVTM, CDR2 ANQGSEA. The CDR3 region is CSVREGQGGGTQYF. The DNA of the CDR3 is TGCAGCGTGCGTGAGGGACAGGGCGGCGGGACCCAGTACTTC.

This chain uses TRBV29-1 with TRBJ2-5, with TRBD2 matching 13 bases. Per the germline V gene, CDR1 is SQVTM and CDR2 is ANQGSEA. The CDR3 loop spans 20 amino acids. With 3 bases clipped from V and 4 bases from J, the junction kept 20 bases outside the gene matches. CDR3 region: CSVDRDRTSGRARAGETQYF. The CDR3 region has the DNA TGCAGCGTTGATAGGGACCGAACTAGCGGGAGGGCCAGGGCGGGAGAGACCCAGTACTTC.

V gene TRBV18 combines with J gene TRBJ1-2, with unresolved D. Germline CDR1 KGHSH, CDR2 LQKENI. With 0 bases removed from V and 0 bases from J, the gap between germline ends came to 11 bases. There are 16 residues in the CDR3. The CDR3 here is CASSPPFAEPNYGYTF. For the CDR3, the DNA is TGTGCCAGCTCACCACCGTTCGCGGAACCTAACTATGGCTACACCTTC.

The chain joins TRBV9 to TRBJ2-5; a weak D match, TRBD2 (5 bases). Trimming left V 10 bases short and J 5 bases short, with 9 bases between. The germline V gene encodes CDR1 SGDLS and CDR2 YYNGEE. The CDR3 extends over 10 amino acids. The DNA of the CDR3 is TGTGCCGGGCGGAGGGAGACCCAGTACTTC. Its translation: CAGRRETQYF.

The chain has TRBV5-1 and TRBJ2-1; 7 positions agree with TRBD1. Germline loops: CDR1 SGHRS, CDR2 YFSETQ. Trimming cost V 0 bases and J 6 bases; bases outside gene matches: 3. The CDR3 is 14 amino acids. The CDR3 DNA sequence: TGCGCCAGCAGCTTGGGGGGACAGCTCAATGAGCAGTTCTTC. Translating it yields CASSLGGQLNEQFF. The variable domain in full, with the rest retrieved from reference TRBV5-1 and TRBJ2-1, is KAGVTQTPRYLIKTRGQQVTLSCSPISGHRSVSWYQQTPGQGLQFLFEYFSETQRNKGNFPGRFSGRQFSNSRSEMNVSTLELGDSALYLCASSLGGQLNEQFFGPGTRLTVL.

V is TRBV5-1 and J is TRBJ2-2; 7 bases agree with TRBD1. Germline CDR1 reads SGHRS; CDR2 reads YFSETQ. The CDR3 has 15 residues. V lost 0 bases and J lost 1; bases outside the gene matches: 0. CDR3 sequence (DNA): TGCGCCAGCAGCTTGGGGACAGGGAACACCGGGGAGCTGTTTTTT. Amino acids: CASSLGTGNTGELFF.

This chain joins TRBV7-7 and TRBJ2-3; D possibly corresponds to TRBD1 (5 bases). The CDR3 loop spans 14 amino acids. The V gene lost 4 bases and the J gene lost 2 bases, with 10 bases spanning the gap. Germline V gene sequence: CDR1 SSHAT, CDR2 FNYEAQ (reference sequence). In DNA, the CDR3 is TGTGCCAGCAGCTCGACAGTTCACACAGATACGCAGTATTTT. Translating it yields CASSSTVHTDTQYF. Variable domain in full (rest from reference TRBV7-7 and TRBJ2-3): GAGVSQSPRYKVTKRGQDVTLRCDPISSHATLYWYQQALGQGPEFLTYFNYEAQPDKSGLPSDRFSAERPEGSISTLTIQRTEQRDSAMYRCASSSTVHTDTQYFGPGTRLTVL.

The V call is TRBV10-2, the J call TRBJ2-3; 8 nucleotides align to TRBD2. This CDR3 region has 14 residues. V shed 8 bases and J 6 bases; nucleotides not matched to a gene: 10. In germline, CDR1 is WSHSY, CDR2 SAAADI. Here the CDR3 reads CASSVAGGSDTQYF. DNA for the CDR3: TGCGCCAGCTCCGTTGCGGGGGGTTCGGATACGCAGTATTTT.

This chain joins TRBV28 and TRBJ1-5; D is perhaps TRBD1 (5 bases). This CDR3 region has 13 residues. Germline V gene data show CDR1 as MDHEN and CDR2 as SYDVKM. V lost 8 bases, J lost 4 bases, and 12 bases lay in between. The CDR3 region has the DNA TGTGCCAGCGCCATGGGGGGAAATCAGCCCCAGCATTTT. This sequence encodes CASAMGGNQPQHF.

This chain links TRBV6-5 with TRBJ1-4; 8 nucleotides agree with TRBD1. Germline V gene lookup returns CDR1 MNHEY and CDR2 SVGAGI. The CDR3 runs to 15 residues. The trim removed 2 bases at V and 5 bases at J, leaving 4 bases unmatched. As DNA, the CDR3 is TGTGCCAGCAGTTACACAGGGGGTTTAAATGAAAAACTGTTTTTT. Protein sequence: CASSYTGGLNEKLFF.

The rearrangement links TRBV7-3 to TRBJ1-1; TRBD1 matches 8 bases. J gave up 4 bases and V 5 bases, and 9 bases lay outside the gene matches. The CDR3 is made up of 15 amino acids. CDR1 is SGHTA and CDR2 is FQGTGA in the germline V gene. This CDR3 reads CASSPQPGQATEAFF. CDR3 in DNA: TGTGCCAGCAGCCCCCAACCGGGACAGGCCACTGAAGCTTTCTTT.

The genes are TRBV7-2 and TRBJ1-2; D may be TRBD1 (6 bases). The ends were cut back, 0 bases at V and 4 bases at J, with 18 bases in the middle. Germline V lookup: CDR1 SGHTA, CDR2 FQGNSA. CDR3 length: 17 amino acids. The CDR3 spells CASSLASGQSEAYGYTF. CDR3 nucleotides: TGTGCCAGCAGCTTAGCTTCCGGACAGTCGGAGGCCTATGGCTACACCTTC.

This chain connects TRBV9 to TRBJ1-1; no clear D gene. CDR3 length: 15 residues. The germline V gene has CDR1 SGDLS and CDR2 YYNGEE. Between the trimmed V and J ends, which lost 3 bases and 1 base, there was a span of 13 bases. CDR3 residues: CASSAEGISNTEAFF. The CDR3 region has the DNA TGTGCCAGCAGCGCGGAGGGAATTTCGAACACTGAAGCTTTCTTT.

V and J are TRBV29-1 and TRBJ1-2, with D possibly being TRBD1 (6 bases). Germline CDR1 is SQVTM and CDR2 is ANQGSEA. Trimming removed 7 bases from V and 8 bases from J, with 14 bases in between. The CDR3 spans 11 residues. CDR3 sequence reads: CSASGTSGYTF. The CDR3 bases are TGCAGCGCCTCAGGGACAAGCGGCTACACCTTC.

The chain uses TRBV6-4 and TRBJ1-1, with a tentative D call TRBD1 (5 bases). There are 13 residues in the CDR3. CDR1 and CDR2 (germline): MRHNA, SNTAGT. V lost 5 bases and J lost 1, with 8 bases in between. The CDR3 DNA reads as TGTGCCAGCAGTTTGACAGAGAACACTGAAGCTTTCTTT. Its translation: CASSLTENTEAFF.

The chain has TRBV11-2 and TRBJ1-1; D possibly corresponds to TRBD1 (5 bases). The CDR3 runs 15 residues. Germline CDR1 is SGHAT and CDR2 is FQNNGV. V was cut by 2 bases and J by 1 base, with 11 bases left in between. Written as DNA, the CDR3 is TGTGCCAGCAGCTTATTCGTCAGGGCGAACACTGAAGCTTTCTTT. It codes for CASSLFVRANTEAFF. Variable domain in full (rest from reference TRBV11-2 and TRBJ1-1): EAGVAQSPRYKIIEKRQSVAFWCNPISGHATLYWYQQILGQGPKLLIQFQNNGVVDDSQLPKDRFSAERLKGVDSTLKIQPAKLEDSAVYLCASSLFVRANTEAFFGQGTRLTVV.